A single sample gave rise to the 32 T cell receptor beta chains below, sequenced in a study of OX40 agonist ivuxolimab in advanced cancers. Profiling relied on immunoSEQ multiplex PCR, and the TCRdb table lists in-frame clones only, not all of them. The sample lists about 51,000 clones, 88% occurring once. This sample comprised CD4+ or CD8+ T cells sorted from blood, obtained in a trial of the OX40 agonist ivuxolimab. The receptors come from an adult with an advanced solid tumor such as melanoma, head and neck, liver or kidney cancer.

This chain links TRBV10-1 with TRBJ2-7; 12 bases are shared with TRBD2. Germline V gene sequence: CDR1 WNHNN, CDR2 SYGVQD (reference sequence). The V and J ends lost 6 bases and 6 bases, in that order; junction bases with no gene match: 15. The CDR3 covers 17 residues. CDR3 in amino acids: CASSRGTSGRSPREQYF. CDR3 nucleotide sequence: TGCGCCAGCAGCCGGGGAACTAGCGGGAGGTCCCCTCGCGAGCAGTACTTC.

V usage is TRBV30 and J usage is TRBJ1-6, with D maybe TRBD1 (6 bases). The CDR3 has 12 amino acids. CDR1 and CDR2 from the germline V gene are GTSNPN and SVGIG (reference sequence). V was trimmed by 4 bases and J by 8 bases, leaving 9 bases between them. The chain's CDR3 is CAWNREDSPLHF. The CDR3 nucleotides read TGTGCCTGGAACAGGGAAGATTCACCCCTCCACTTT. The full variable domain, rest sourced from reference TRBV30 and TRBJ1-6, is SQTIHQWPATLVQPVGSPLSLECTVEGTSNPNLYWYRQAAGRGLQLLFYSVGIGQISSEVPQNLSASRPQDRQFILSSKKLLLSDSGFYLCAWNREDSPLHFGNGTRLTVT.

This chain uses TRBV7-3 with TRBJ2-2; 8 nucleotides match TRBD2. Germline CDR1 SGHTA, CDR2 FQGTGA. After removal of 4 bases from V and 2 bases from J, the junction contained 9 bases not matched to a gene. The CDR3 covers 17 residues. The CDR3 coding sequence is TGTGCCAGCAGCTCCCGTCCCCTAGCGGGTAACACCGGGGAGCTGTTTTTT. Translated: CASSSRPLAGNTGELFF.

CDR3 coding DNA: TGTGCCAGTAGTACGGACAGCCCTGAAGCTTTCTTT. Protein product: CASSTDSPEAFF. This sequence joins TRBV19 and TRBJ1-1; possible D gene TRBD1, 6 bases. The ends were cut back, 4 bases at V and 6 bases at J, with 9 bases in the middle. Germline lookup yields CDR1 LNHDA and CDR2 SQIVND (reference sequence). This CDR3 has 12 residues.

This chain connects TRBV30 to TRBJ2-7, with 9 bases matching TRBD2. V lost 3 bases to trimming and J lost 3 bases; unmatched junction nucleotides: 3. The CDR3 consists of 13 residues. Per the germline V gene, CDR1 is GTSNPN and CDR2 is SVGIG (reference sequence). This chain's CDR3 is CAWSYSGSYEQYF. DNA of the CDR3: TGTGCCTGGAGCTATAGCGGGAGCTACGAGCAGTACTTC.

CDR3 coding DNA: TGTGCCAGCAGCCCGGGTGTGAACACTGAAGCTTTCTTT. Translated: CASSPGVNTEAFF. The chain is built from TRBV11-3 and TRBJ1-1; D is uncertain. V lost 5 bases and J lost 0, with 7 bases in between. The germline gives CDR1 SGHNT, CDR2 YENEEA. The CDR3 sequence is 13 residues long.

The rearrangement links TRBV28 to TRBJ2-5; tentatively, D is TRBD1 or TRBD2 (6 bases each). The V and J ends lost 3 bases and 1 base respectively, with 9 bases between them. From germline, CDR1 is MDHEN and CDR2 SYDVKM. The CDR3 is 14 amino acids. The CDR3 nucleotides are TGTGCCAGCAGTTTCGAGGGGGGCCAAGAGACCCAGTACTTC. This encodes CASSFEGGQETQYF.

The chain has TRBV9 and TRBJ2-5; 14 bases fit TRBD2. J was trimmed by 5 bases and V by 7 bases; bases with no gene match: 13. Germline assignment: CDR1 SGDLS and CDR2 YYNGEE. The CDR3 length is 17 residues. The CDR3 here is CASGPGTSGSGWETQYF. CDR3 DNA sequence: TGTGCCAGCGGCCCCGGGACTAGCGGGAGTGGTTGGGAGACCCAGTACTTC.

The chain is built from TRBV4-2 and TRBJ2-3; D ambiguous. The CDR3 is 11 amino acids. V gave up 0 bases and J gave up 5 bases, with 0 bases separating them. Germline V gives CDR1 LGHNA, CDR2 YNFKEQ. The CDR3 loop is CASSQEDTQYF. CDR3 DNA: TGTGCCAGCAGCCAAGAAGATACGCAGTATTTT.

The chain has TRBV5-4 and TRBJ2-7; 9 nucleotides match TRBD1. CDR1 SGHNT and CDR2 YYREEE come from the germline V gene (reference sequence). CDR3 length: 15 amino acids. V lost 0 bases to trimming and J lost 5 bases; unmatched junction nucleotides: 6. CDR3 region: CASSLVGQGVHEQYF. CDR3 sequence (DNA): TGTGCCAGCAGCTTGGTGGGACAGGGTGTACACGAGCAGTACTTC.

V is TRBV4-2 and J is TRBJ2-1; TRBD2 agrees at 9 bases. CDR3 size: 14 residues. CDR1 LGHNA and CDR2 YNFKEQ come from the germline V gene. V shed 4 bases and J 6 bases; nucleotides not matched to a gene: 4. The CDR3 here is CASSPLAGPNEQFF. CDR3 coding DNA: TGTGCCAGCAGCCCCCTAGCGGGACCCAATGAGCAGTTCTTC.

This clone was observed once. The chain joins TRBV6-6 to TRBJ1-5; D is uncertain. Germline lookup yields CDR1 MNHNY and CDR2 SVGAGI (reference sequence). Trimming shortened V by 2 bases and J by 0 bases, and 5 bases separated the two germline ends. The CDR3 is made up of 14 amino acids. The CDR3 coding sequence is TGTGCCAGCAGTTACCAGCATAGCAATCAGCCCCAGCATTTT. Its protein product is CASSYQHSNQPQHF.

DNA for the CDR3: TGTGCCAGCAGTTCATGGAACAATCAGCCCCAGCATTTT. The encoded protein is CASSSWNNQPQHF. The chain is built from TRBV6-5 and TRBJ1-5; no definite D call. Germline V gene lookup returns CDR1 MNHEY and CDR2 SVGAGI. This CDR3 spans 13 amino acids. The V end was cut by 4 bases, the J end by 3 bases, with 7 bases between.

As DNA, the CDR3 is TGTGCCAGCAGCCCACCCGGGACTAAAAGGTCCGGGGAGCTGTTTTTT. Translating it yields CASSPPGTKRSGELFF. The chain couples TRBV7-6 to TRBJ2-2, with 7 bases lining up with TRBD2. This CDR3 region has 16 residues. CDR1 SGHVS and CDR2 FNYEAQ come from the germline V gene. The trim removed 5 bases at V and 6 bases at J, leaving 12 bases unmatched.

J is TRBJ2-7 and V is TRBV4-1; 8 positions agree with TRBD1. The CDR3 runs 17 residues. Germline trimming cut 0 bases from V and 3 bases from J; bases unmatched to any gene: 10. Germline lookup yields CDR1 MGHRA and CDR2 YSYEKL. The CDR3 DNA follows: TGCGCCAGCAGCCAAGATAGTTGGAAGGGACAGGACTACGAGCAGTACTTC. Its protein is CASSQDSWKGQDYEQYF.

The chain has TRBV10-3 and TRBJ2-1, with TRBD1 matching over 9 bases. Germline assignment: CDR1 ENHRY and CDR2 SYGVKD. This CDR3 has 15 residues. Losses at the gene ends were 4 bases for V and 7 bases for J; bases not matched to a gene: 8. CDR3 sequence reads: CAISAPGQGLNEQFF. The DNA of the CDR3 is TGTGCCATCAGTGCGCCGGGACAGGGATTAAATGAGCAGTTCTTC.

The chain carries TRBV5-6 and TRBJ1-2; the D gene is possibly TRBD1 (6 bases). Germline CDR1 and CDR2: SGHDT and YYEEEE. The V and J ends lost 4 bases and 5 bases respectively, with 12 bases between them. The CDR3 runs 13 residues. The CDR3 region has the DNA TGTGCCAGCAGCGTGGACAGAGCGTATGGCTACACCTTC. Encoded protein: CASSVDRAYGYTF.

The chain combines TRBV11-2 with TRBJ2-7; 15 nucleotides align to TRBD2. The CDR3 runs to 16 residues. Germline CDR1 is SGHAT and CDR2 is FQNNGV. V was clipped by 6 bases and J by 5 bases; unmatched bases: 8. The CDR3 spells CASRIGLAGGRDEQYF. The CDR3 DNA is TGTGCCAGCAGGATAGGACTAGCGGGAGGGCGGGACGAGCAGTACTTC. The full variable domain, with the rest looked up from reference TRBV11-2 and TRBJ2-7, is EAGVAQSPRYKIIEKRQSVAFWCNPISGHATLYWYQQILGQGPKLLIQFQNNGVVDDSQLPKDRFSAERLKGVDSTLKIQPAKLEDSAVYLCASRIGLAGGRDEQYFGPGTRLTVT.

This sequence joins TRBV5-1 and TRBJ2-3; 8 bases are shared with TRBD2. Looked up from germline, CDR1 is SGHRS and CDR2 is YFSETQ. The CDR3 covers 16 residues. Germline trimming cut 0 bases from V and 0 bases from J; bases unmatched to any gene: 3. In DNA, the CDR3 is TGCGCCAGCAGCTTGGTCGGGGGGGATAGCACAGATACGCAGTATTTT. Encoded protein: CASSLVGGDSTDTQYF.

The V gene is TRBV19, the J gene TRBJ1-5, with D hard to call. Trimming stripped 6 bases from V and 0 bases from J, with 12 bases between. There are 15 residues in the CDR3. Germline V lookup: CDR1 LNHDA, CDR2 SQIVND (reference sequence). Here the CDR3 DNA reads TGTGCCAGTAGCGCTAGTCGTCATAGCAATCAGCCCCAGCATTTT. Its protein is CASSASRHSNQPQHF. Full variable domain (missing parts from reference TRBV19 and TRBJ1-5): DGGITQSPKYLFRKEGQNVTLSCEQNLNHDAMYWYRQDPGQGLRLIYYSQIVNDFQKGDIAEGYSVSREKKESFPLTVTSAQKNPTAFYLCASSASRHSNQPQHFGDGTRLSIL.

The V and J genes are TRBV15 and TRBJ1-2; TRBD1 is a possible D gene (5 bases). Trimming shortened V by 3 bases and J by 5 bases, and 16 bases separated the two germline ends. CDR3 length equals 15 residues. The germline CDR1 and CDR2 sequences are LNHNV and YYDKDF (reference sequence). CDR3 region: CATSRAGTLRYGYTF. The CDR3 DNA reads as TGTGCCACCAGCAGGGCCGGGACGCTTAGATATGGCTACACCTTC.

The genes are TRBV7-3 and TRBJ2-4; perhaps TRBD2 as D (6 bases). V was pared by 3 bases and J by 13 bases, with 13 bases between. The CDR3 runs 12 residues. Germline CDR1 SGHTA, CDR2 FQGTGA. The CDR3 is CASSFSGGIQYF. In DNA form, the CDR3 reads TGTGCCAGCAGCTTCTCAGGCGGGATCCAGTACTTC.

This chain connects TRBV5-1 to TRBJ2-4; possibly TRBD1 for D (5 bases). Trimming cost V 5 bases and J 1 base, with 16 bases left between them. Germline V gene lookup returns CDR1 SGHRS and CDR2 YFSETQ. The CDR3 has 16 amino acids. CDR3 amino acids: CASREGAGWAKNIQYF. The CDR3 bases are TGCGCCAGCAGGGAAGGGGCTGGGTGGGCCAAAAACATTCAGTACTTC.

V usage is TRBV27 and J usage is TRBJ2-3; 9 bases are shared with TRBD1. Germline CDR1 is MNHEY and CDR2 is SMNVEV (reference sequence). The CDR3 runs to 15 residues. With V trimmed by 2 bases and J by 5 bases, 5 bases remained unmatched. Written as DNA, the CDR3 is TGTGCCAGCAGTTTAGGGACAGGGTTCCTAGATACGCAGTATTTT. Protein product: CASSLGTGFLDTQYF.

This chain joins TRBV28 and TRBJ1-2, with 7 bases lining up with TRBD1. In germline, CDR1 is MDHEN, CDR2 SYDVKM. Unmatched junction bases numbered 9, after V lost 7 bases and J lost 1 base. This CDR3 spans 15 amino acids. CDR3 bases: TGTGCCAGCACCATGACAGGGACGCTTAACTATGGCTACACCTTC. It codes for CASTMTGTLNYGYTF.

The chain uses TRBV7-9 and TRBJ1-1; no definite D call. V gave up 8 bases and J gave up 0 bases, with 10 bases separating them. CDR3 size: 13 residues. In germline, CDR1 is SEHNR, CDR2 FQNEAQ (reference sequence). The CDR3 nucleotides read TGTGCCAGCTTGACACGAATGAACACTGAAGCTTTCTTT. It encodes CASLTRMNTEAFF.

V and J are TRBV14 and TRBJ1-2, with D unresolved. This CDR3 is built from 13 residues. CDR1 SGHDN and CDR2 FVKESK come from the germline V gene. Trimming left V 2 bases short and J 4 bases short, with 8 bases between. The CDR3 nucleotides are TGTGCCAGCAGCCAATCTAGCCCCTATGGCTACACCTTC. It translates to CASSQSSPYGYTF.

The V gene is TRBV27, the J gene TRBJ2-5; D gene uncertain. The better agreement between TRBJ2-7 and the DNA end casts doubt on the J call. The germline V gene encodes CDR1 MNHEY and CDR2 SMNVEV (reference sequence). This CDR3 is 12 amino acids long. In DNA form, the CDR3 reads TGTGCCAGGGATAAGGATACCTACGAGCAGTACTTC. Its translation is CARDKDTYEQYF.

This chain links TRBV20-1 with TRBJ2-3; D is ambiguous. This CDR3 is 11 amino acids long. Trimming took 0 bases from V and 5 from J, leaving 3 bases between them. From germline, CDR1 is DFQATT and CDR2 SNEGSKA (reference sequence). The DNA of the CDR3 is TGCAGTGCTAGAGAAGTAGATACGCAGTATTTT. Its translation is CSAREVDTQYF.

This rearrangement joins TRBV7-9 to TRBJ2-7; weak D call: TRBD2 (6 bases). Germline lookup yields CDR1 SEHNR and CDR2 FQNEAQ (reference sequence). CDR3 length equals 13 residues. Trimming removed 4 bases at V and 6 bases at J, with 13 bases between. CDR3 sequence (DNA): TGTGCCAGCAGCTCCTTCGCGGGGAGCGAGCAGTACTTC. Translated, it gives CASSSFAGSEQYF.

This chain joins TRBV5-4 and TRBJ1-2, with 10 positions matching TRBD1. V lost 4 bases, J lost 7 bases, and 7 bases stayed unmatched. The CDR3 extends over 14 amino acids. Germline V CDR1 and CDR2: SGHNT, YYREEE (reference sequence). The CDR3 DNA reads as TGTGCCAGCAGCATCAGGACAGGGGGGGGTGGCTACACCTTC. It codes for CASSIRTGGGGYTF.

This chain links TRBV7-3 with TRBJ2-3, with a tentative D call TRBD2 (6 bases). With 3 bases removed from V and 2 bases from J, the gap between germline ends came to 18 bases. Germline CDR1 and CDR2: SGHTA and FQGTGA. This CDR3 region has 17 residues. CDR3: CASSLGVLARDTDTQYF. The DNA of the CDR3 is TGTGCCAGCAGCTTGGGTGTGCTAGCGAGGGACACAGATACGCAGTATTTT.